These 12 T cell receptor beta chains were sequenced from one sample in a study of shared clonotypes between healthy human individuals (dated by TCRdb to the early 2020s). Library method: the immunoSEQ multiplex PCR assay. TCRdb mirrors the immuneACCESS table, restricted to in-frame sequences. Some clones are absent from its copies; in checked studies, under half trace to an unresolved V gene, and the reason for the others is unknown. Counted in this sample were millions of clones; around 90% of them appeared once. Roughly 0.13% of the sample lies in the top ten. Material: naive CD4+ T cells sorted from blood. This sample's cell subset or site label indicates: CD45RA+ positively selected. The receptors shown here come from a man aged 18-30 years in good health.

The rearrangement links TRBV4-3 to TRBJ2-6, with 10 bases that match TRBD1. This CDR3 has 22 amino acids. Looked up from germline, CDR1 is LGHNA and CDR2 is YSLEER. V gave up 0 bases and J gave up 0 bases; unmatched junction bases: 14. The CDR3 is CASSQDPGTGVLVGSGANVLTF. The DNA of the CDR3 is TGCGCCAGCAGCCAAGACCCCGGGACAGGGGTATTAGTGGGCTCTGGGGCCAACGTCCTGACTTTC.

This chain connects TRBV5-1 to TRBJ1-1, with D maybe TRBD1 (5 bases). The CDR3 covers 16 residues. Deletions cut 0 bases from V and 0 bases from J, with 12 bases between. Germline CDR1 is SGHRS and CDR2 is YFSETQ. In DNA form, the CDR3 reads TGCGCCAGCAGCTTGGAGGCCCAGGGAATGAACACTGAAGCTTTCTTT. It codes for CASSLEAQGMNTEAFF. The variable domain in full, with the rest retrieved from reference TRBV5-1 and TRBJ1-1, is KAGVTQTPRYLIKTRGQQVTLSCSPISGHRSVSWYQQTPGQGLQFLFEYFSETQRNKGNFPGRFSGRQFSNSRSEMNVSTLELGDSALYLCASSLEAQGMNTEAFFGQGTRLTVV.

The gene calls are TRBV4-3 and TRBJ1-1; D uncertain. This CDR3 region has 15 residues. V was cut by 1 base and J by 2 bases, with 11 bases left in between. From germline, CDR1 is LGHNA and CDR2 YSLEER. The CDR3 here is CASSQVWGDNTEAFF. Here the CDR3 DNA reads TGCGCCAGCAGCCAAGTTTGGGGAGATAACACTGAAGCTTTCTTT.

The rearrangement joins TRBV6-1 to TRBJ1-1; D is perhaps TRBD1 (6 bases). This CDR3 comprises 18 residues. Germline lookup yields CDR1 MNHNS and CDR2 SASEGT. Trimming cost V 3 bases and J 0 bases, with 20 bases left between them. The DNA for the CDR3 is TGTGCCAGCAGTGATTATGTGGGGACGAGGGGGTTGAACACTGAAGCTTTCTTT. Amino acids: CASSDYVGTRGLNTEAFF.

The chain links TRBV28 to TRBJ2-2, with TRBD2 matching 7 bases. Germline assignment: CDR1 MDHEN and CDR2 SYDVKM. Trimming removed 4 bases from V and 5 bases from J; junction bases left unmatched: 10. The CDR3 runs to 16 residues. CDR3 sequence: CASSYLGGTGTGELFF. CDR3 nucleotide sequence: TGTGCCAGCAGTTACCTCGGGGGGACGGGGACCGGGGAGCTGTTTTTT. Supplemented by reference TRBV28 and TRBJ2-2, the full variable domain reads DVKVTQSSRYLVKRTGEKVFLECVQDMDHENMFWYRQDPGLGLRLIYFSYDVKMKEKGDIPEGYSVSREKKERFSLILESASTNQTSMYLCASSYLGGTGTGELFFGEGSRLTVL.

The rearrangement links TRBV11-2 to TRBJ1-3; D is uncertain. Trimming pared 3 bases from V and 2 bases from J, leaving 11 bases between. In germline, CDR1 is SGHAT, CDR2 FQNNGV. This CDR3 region has 15 residues. The CDR3: CASSFGLTPGNTIYF. CDR3 sequence (DNA): TGTGCCAGCAGCTTTGGCTTAACGCCTGGAAACACCATATATTTT.

The gene calls are TRBV6-6 and TRBJ1-6; D unresolved. This CDR3 spans 13 amino acids. The germline V gene has CDR1 MNHNY and CDR2 SVGAGI (reference sequence). The germline V and J ends were trimmed by 8 bases and 10 bases, with 15 bases remaining between them. CDR3 sequence reads: CASGDDERSPLHF. For the CDR3, the DNA is TGTGCCAGCGGCGACGACGAGCGGTCACCCCTCCACTTT.

The CDR3 loop reads CAWTPRRAGELFF. The DNA for the CDR3 is TGTGCCTGGACCCCCCGTAGGGCCGGGGAGCTGTTTTTT. The genes are TRBV30 and TRBJ2-2; no firm D call. V gave up 4 bases and J gave up 6 bases, with 12 bases separating them. Looked up from germline, CDR1 is GTSNPN and CDR2 is SVGIG (reference sequence). The CDR3 runs to 13 residues.

Comment on this clone: The sample contains more than one DNA sequence encoding this CDR3. The chain employs TRBV5-1 and TRBJ1-3; D possibly corresponds to TRBD1 (6 bases). The germline V gene has CDR1 SGHRS and CDR2 YFSETQ. V lost 2 bases, J lost 0 bases, and 9 bases lay in between. The CDR3 is made up of 15 amino acids. The CDR3 protein is CASSLTGSSGNTIYF. CDR3 nucleotide sequence: TGCGCCAGCAGCTTAACAGGGAGCTCTGGAAACACCATATATTTT.

The chain combines TRBV7-9 with TRBJ2-1; TRBD2 matches at 15 bases. The CDR3 has 16 residues. Germline CDR1 is SEHNR and CDR2 is FQNEAQ (reference sequence). V dropped 3 bases and J dropped 4; count of bases not matched to a gene: 1. CDR3 residues: CASSFGLAGGYNEQFF. The CDR3 coding sequence is TGTGCCAGCAGCTTCGGACTAGCGGGAGGGTACAATGAGCAGTTCTTC.

The gene calls are TRBV5-4 and TRBJ2-2; a weak D match, TRBD2 (6 bases). Trimming removed 4 bases from V and 7 bases from J, with 17 bases in between. The CDR3 consists of 15 residues. CDR1 is SGHNT and CDR2 is YYREEE in the germline V gene (reference sequence). The CDR3 coding sequence is TGTGCCAGCAGCCTAAACTCGGGAGTCGACGGGGAGCTGTTTTTT. Translating it yields CASSLNSGVDGELFF.

The V gene is TRBV11-2, the J gene TRBJ2-1; 8 bases line up with TRBD1. The junction had 10 bases not matched to a gene; V was cut back by 2 bases and J by 7 bases. This CDR3 has 16 amino acids. Germline-derived CDR1 and CDR2 are SGHAT and FQNNGV. The CDR3 protein is CASSLRTGKKVNEQFF. The CDR3 DNA follows: TGTGCCAGCAGCTTACGGACAGGGAAGAAAGTAAATGAGCAGTTCTTC.